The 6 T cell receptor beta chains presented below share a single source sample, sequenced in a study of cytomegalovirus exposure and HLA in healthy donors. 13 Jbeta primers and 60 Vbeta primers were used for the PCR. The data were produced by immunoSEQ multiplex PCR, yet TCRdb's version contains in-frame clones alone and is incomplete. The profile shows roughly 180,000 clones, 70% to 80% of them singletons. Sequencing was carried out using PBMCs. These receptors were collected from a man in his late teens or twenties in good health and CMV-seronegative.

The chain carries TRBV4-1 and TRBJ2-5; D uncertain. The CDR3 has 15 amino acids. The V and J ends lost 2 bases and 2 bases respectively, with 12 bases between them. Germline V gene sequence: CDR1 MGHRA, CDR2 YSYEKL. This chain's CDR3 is CASSQFVSEQETQYF. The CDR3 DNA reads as TGCGCCAGCAGCCAATTTGTTTCGGAGCAAGAGACCCAGTACTTC.

CDR3 loop: CASIGGDAGANVLTF. In DNA form, the CDR3 reads TGTGCCAGCATAGGAGGCGACGCCGGGGCCAACGTCCTGACTTTC. The V and J genes are TRBV6-1 and TRBJ2-6; D might be TRBD2 (5 bases). CDR3 length: 15 residues. CDR1 and CDR2 (germline): MNHNS, SASEGT. Trimming pared 7 bases from V and 4 bases from J, leaving 14 bases between.

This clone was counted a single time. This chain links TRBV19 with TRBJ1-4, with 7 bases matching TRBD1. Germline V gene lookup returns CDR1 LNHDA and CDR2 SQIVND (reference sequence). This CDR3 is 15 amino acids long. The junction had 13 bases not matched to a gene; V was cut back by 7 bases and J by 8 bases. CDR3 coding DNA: TGTGCCAGTAAAGCTGGTAGGGGGCCGGGGGAAAAACTGTTTTTT. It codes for CASKAGRGPGEKLFF.

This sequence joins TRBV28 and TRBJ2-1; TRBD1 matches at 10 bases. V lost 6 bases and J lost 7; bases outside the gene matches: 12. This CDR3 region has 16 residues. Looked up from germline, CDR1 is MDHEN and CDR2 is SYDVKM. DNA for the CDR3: TGTGCCAGCAGCCTCACGGGACAGGGGTCCGGGAATGAGCAGTTCTTC. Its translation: CASSLTGQGSGNEQFF.

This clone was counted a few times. The DNA of the CDR3 is TGTGCCAGCAGCAAGATGGACAGCAAGTACTTC. As protein: CASSKMDSKYF. The rearrangement joins TRBV5-8 to TRBJ2-7, with D possibly being TRBD1 (6 bases). Germline CDR1 is SGHTS and CDR2 is YDEGEE. The CDR3 extends over 11 amino acids. Trimming cost V 4 bases and J 11 bases, with 13 bases left between them.

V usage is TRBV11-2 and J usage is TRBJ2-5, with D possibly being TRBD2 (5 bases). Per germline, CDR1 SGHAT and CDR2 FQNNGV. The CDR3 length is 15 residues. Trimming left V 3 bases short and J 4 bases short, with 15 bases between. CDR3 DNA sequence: TGTGCCAGCAGCTTCTGGGGAGTGAGCGGAGAGACCCAGTACTTC. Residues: CASSFWGVSGETQYF.